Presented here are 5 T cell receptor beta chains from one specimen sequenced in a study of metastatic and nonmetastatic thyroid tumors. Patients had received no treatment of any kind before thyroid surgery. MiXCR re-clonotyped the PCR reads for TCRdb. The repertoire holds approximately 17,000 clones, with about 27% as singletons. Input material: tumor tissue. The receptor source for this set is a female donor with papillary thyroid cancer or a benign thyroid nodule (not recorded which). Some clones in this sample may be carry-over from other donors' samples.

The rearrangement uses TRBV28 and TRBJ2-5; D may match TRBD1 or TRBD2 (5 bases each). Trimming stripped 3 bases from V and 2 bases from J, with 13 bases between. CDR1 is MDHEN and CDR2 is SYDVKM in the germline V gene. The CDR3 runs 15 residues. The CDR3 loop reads CASSFSGTYQETQYF. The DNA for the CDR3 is TGTGCCAGCAGTTTCTCCGGGACGTATCAAGAGACCCAGTACTTC.

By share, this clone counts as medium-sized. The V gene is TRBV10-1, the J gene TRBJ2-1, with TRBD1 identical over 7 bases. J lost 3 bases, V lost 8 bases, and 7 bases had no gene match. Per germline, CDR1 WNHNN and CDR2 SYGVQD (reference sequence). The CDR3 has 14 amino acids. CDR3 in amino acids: CASGGAGGYNEQFF. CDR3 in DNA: TGCGCCAGCGGTGGGGCAGGGGGCTACAATGAGCAGTTCTTC.

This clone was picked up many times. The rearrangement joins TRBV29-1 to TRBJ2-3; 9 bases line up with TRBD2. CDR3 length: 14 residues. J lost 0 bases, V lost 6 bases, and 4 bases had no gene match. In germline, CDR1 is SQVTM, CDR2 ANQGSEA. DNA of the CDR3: TGCAGCGTGCAGCGGGGGGCTAGCACAGATACGCAGTATTTT. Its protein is CSVQRGASTDTQYF.

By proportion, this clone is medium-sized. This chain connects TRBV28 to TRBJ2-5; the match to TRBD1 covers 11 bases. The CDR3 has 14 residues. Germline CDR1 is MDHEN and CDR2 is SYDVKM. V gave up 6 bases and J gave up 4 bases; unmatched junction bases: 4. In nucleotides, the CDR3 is TGTGCCAGCAGCCCGGACAGGGGGCGAGAGACCCAGTACTTC. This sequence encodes CASSPDRGRETQYF.

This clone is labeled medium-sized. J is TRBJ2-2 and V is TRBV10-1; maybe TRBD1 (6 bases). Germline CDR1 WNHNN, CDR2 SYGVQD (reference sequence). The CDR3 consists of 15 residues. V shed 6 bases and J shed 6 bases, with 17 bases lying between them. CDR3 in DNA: TGCGCCAGCAGCCCCCAGGCGACAGGAGCCGGGGAGCTGTTTTTT. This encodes CASSPQATGAGELFF.